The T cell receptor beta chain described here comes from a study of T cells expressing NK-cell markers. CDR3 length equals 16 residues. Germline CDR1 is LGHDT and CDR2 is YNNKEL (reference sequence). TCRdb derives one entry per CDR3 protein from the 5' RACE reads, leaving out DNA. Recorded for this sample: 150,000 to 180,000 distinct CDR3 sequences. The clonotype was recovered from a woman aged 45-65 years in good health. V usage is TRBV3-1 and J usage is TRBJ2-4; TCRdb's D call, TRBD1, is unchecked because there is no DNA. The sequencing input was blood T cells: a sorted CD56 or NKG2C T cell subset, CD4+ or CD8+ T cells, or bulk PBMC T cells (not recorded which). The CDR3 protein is CASSHPGQKAKNIQYF.